Following are 10 T cell receptor beta chains from one sample sequenced in a study of blood T cell repertoires in COVID-19. Sequenced by immunoSEQ multiplex PCR; TCRdb stores in-frame clones only, minus some. The data show fewer than 350,000 clones, approximately 90% seen once. Sequencing used peripheral blood. The receptors derive from a young woman with COVID-19, enrolled during active disease.

This clone was observed once. This chain links TRBV5-8 with TRBJ1-2; 10 bases align to TRBD1. The germline V gene encodes CDR1 SGHTS and CDR2 YDEGEE. The CDR3 is 17 amino acids. V shed 2 bases and J 3 bases; nucleotides not matched to a gene: 10. CDR3 in DNA: TGTGCCAGCAGCTTCGGGACAGGGGCTCTCATCGACTATGGCTACACCTTC. It yields the protein CASSFGTGALIDYGYTF.

This clone was observed a single time. This rearrangement joins TRBV2 to TRBJ2-7; perhaps TRBD1 as D (5 bases). Trimming cost V 5 bases and J 2 bases, with 13 bases left between them. The germline V gene encodes CDR1 SNHLY and CDR2 FYNNEI. CDR3 length equals 14 residues. CDR3 protein: CASSTQGYPYEQYF. The DNA of the CDR3 is TGTGCCAGCAGTACGCAGGGTTATCCCTACGAGCAGTACTTC. The complete variable domain, with remaining parts taken from reference TRBV2 and TRBJ2-7, reads EPEVTQTPSHQVTQMGQEVILRCVPISNHLYFYWYRQILGQKVEFLVSFYNNEISEKSEIFDDQFSVERPDGSNFTLKIRSTKLEDSAMYFCASSTQGYPYEQYFGPGTRLTVT.

This clone was counted only a few times. V is TRBV4-2 and J is TRBJ2-3, with TRBD2 matching 12 bases. Per the germline V gene, CDR1 is LGHNA and CDR2 is YNFKEQ. The trim removed 0 bases at V and 3 bases at J, leaving 7 bases unmatched. The CDR3 has 18 amino acids. The CDR3 bases are TGTGCCAGCAGCCAAGATCGGCTAGCGGGGGGGCCGACAGATACGCAGTATTTT. This codes for CASSQDRLAGGPTDTQYF.

The chain couples TRBV28 to TRBJ1-2; tentatively, D is TRBD1 (6 bases). The germline V gene has CDR1 MDHEN and CDR2 SYDVKM. The CDR3 runs 13 residues. V was shortened by 3 bases and J by 4 bases, with 9 bases between the two germline ends. The CDR3 DNA is TGTGCCAGCAGTTTTGGGGGCCCCTATGGCTACACCTTC. Its translation: CASSFGGPYGYTF.

The genes are TRBV15 and TRBJ2-1, with D perhaps TRBD1 (5 bases). Germline loops: CDR1 LNHNV, CDR2 YYDKDF (reference sequence). The CDR3 has 14 amino acids. The V end was cut by 3 bases, the J end by 8 bases, with 14 bases between. DNA for the CDR3: TGTGCCACCAGCAGGACTCCAGGGAAGGATGAGCAGTTCTTC. Its translation: CATSRTPGKDEQFF.

The chain recombines TRBV20-1 with TRBJ2-7; the D gene is possibly TRBD2 (6 bases). Trimming left V 3 bases short and J 12 bases short, with 15 bases between. Germline V CDR1 and CDR2: DFQATT, SNEGSKA (reference sequence). CDR3 length: 11 residues. CDR3 sequence reads: CSASLGGVLYV. DNA for the CDR3: TGCAGTGCTAGTTTGGGCGGGGTATTGTACGTC.

V and J are TRBV18 and TRBJ2-4, with D tentatively TRBD1 (5 bases). V was pared by 1 base and J by 2 bases, with 12 bases between. The V gene's germline CDR1 is KGHSH and CDR2 LQKENI. CDR3 length: 16 residues. CDR3 sequence reads: CASSPLQGGTKNIQYF. In DNA, the CDR3 is TGTGCCAGCTCACCACTGCAGGGTGGGACCAAAAACATTCAGTACTTC.

The chain joins TRBV3-1 (or the pseudogene TRBV3-2) to TRBJ1-1, with D maybe TRBD1 (6 bases). This CDR3 region has 12 residues. Germline V gives CDR1 LGHDT, CDR2 YNNKEL (reference sequence). With 4 bases removed from V and 9 bases from J, the gap between germline ends came to 12 bases. The CDR3 is CASSLGTYKAFF. CDR3 DNA: TGTGCCAGCAGCCTCGGGACATATAAAGCTTTCTTT.

The chain recombines TRBV15 with TRBJ2-3; 10 bases agree with TRBD2. The CDR3 runs to 15 residues. J lost 3 bases, V lost 4 bases, and 4 bases had no gene match. Germline V gene data show CDR1 as LNHNV and CDR2 as YYDKDF (reference sequence). The CDR3 loop reads CATSNGLAETDTQYF. Written as DNA, the CDR3 is TGTGCCACCAGCAACGGACTAGCGGAAACAGATACGCAGTATTTT.

The chain couples TRBV2 to TRBJ1-6; 7 positions agree with TRBD1. CDR1 is SNHLY and CDR2 is FYNNEI in the germline V gene. The CDR3 loop spans 16 amino acids. Trimming at V came to 6 bases and at J to 8 bases, leaving 13 bases not matched to a gene. CDR3 residues: CASSQQGMRVDSPLHF. CDR3 coding DNA: TGTGCCAGCAGCCAACAGGGGATGCGGGTGGATTCACCCCTCCACTTT.